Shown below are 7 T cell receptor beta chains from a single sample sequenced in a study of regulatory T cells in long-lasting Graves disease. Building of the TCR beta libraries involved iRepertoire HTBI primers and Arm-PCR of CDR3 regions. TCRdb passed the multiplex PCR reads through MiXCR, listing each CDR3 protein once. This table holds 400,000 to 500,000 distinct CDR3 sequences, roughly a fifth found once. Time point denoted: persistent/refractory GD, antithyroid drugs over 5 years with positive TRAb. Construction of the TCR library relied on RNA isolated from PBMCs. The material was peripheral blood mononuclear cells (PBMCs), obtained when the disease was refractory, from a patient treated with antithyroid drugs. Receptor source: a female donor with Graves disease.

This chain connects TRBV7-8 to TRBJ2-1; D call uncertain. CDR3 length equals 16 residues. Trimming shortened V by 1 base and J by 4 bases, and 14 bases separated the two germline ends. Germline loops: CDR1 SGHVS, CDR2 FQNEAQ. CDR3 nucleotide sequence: TGTGCCAGCAGCTTAGGATTCCGGTCAGCTTACAATGAGCAGTTCTTC. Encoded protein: CASSLGFRSAYNEQFF.

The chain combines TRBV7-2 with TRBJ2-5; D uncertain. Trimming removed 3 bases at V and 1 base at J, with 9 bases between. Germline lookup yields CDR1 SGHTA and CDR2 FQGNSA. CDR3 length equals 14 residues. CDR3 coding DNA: TGTGCCAGCAGCTTCCTGACGGCCCAAGAGACCCAGTACTTC. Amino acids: CASSFLTAQETQYF.

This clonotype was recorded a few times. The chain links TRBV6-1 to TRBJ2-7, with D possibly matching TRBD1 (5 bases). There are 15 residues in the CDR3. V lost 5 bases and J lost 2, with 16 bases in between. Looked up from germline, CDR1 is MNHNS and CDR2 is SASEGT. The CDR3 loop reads CASSIPQGGTYEQYF. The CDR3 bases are TGTGCCAGCAGTATCCCGCAGGGTGGAACCTACGAGCAGTACTTC.

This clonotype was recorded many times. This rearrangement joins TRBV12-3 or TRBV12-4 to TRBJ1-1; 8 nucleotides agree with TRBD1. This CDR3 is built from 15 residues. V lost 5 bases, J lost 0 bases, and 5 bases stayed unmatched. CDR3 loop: CASSPRTGMNTEAFF. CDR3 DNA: TGTGCCAGCAGTCCTCGGACAGGGATGAACACTGAAGCTTTCTTT.

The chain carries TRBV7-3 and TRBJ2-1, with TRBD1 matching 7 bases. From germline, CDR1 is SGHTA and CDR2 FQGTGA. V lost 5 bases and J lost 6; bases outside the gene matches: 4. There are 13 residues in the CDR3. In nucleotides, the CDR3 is TGTGCCAGCAGCGGAACAGGGGTCAATGAGCAGTTCTTC. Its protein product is CASSGTGVNEQFF.

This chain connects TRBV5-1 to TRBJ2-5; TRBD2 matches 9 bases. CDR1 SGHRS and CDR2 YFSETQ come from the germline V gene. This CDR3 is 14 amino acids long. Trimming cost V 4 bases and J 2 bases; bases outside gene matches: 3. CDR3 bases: TGCGCCAGCAGCCCTAGCGGGGATCAAGAGACCCAGTACTTC. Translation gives CASSPSGDQETQYF.

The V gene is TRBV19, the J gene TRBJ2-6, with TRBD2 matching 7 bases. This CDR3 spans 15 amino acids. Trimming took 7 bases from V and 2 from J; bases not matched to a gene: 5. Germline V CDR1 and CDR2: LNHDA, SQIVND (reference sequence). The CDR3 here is CASMGRDAGANVLTF. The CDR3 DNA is TGTGCCAGTATGGGGAGGGATGCTGGGGCCAACGTCCTGACTTTC. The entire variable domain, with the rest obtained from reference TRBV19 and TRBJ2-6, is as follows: DGGITQSPKYLFRKEGQNVTLSCEQNLNHDAMYWYRQDPGQGLRLIYYSQIVNDFQKGDIAEGYSVSREKKESFPLTVTSAQKNPTAFYLCASMGRDAGANVLTFGAGSRLTVL.